The 14 T cell receptor beta chains presented below share a single source sample, sequenced in a study of breast tumors, draining lymph nodes, adjacent tissues. TCRdb independently ran MiXCR on the multiplex PCR reads; one entry per CDR3 protein. The sample lists about 180,000 distinct CDR3 sequences, around a third occurring once. Samples came from axillary lymph nodes draining the breast cancer. Sequencing was done on a sample of axillary lymph node tissue. All receptors come from a female donor with breast cancer. Some clones in this sample may be carry-over from other donors' samples.

The rearrangement joins TRBV20-1 to TRBJ2-2, with 7 nucleotides matching TRBD1. CDR1 and CDR2 (germline): DFQATT, SNEGSKA (reference sequence). This CDR3 spans 16 amino acids. V gave up 2 bases and J gave up 6 bases; unmatched junction bases: 12. The CDR3 here is CSARLGDSRTAGELFF. CDR3 nucleotide sequence: TGCAGTGCTAGATTGGGGGACAGTCGTACCGCCGGGGAGCTGTTTTTT.

In this sample, this clonotype turned up many times. The chain has TRBV3-1 and TRBJ1-4; D remains unclear. The ends were cut back, 0 bases at V and 7 bases at J, with 15 bases in the middle. This CDR3 has 16 amino acids. The germline V gene encodes CDR1 LGHDT and CDR2 YNNKEL (reference sequence). The CDR3 DNA follows: TGTGCCAGCAGCCAAGAATGGGAAATCAGCGGTGAAAAACTGTTTTTT. Translation: CASSQEWEISGEKLFF.

This clonotype showed up just a few times. The chain combines TRBV4-1 with TRBJ2-2, with 12 bases aligning to TRBD1. The germline V gene has CDR1 MGHRA and CDR2 YSYEKL. The CDR3 contains 16 residues. V trimming: 3 bases; J trimming: 5 bases; junction bases outside the gene matches: 4. As DNA, the CDR3 is TGCGCCAGCAGCCAGGGACAGGGGGCCGGGACCGGGGAGCTGTTTTTT. This encodes CASSQGQGAGTGELFF.

The rearrangement uses TRBV28 and TRBJ1-2; D is possibly TRBD1 (5 bases). This CDR3 is built from 14 residues. Germline V lookup: CDR1 MDHEN, CDR2 SYDVKM. Trimming took off 2 bases at V and 12 bases at J, with 19 bases between the two ends. This CDR3 reads CASSLGWGGDPHTF. In DNA, the CDR3 is TGTGCCAGCAGTTTAGGATGGGGGGGGGATCCGCACACCTTC.

This clonotype was seen many times. At one boundary the junction diverges from the germline segment, which might be a read error. This CDR3 is CACSYLDTGEKLFF. CDR3 in DNA: TGTGCCTGCAGTTACTTAGACACTGGTGAAAAACTGTTTTTT. The chain has TRBV6-6 and TRBJ1-4; D unclear. The CDR3 is made up of 14 amino acids. The V gene's germline CDR1 is MNHNY and CDR2 SVGAGI (reference sequence).

The chain couples TRBV10-3 to TRBJ1-1; D unresolved. This CDR3 has 14 amino acids. Germline assignment: CDR1 ENHRY and CDR2 SYGVKD. Trimming took 0 bases from V and 0 from J, leaving 5 bases between them. In nucleotides, the CDR3 is TGTGCCATCAGTGAGTCAACAGTGAACACTGAAGCTTTCTTT. This encodes CAISESTVNTEAFF.

This clonotype was recorded many times. Possible read error: a much larger clone is one base away. The rearrangement uses TRBV7-6 and TRBJ2-6, with D possibly matching TRBD1 (5 bases). Germline V CDR1 and CDR2: SGHVS, FNYEAQ. The CDR3 has 18 amino acids. This CDR3 is CASSAPSEVSSGAHVLTF. The CDR3 DNA sequence: TGTGCCAGCAGCGCCCCAAGTGAGGTCAGCTCTGGGGCCCACGTCCTGACTTTC.

This clonotype has at least ten counts. V and J are TRBV4-2 and TRBJ2-2; TRBD2 aligns across 13 bases. In germline, CDR1 is LGHNA, CDR2 YNFKEQ. V shed 5 bases, J shed 5 bases, and the junction held 11 bases outside the gene matches. The CDR3 extends over 18 amino acids. DNA for the CDR3: TGTGCCAGCAGCGGGGGAACTAGCGGGAGGGCTCAGACCGGGGAGCTGTTTTTT. Translated: CASSGGTSGRAQTGELFF.

V gene TRBV11-2 combines with J gene TRBJ2-7; TRBD2 matches 13 bases. The CDR3 spans 16 residues. V dropped 2 bases and J dropped 4; count of bases not matched to a gene: 5. Per germline, CDR1 SGHAT and CDR2 FQNNGV. The CDR3 DNA follows: TGTGCCAGCAGCTTAACTGGGACTAGCGGGATTTACGAGCAGTACTTC. Protein product: CASSLTGTSGIYEQYF.

This clonotype was recorded many times. The chain carries TRBV12-5 and TRBJ2-1, with 16 nucleotides matching TRBD2. The CDR3 is 16 amino acids. CDR1 and CDR2 (germline): LGHNT, FRNRAP. V gave up 8 bases and J gave up 7 bases; unmatched junction bases: 8. As DNA, the CDR3 is TGTGCTAGTCCGGGACTAGCGGGAGGGGTCGGGAATGAGCAGTTCTTC. The encoded protein is CASPGLAGGVGNEQFF.

The chain recombines TRBV7-9 with TRBJ1-1; 9 nucleotides line up with TRBD1. Germline assignment: CDR1 SEHNR and CDR2 FQNEAQ (reference sequence). The CDR3 is 16 residues long. Germline trimming cut 5 bases from V and 2 bases from J; bases unmatched to any gene: 9. The CDR3 DNA sequence: TGTGCCAGCAGCGAACCCCGGGACAGGGTCAACACTGAAGCTTTCTTT. The encoded protein is CASSEPRDRVNTEAFF. The complete variable domain, with remaining parts taken from reference TRBV7-9 and TRBJ1-1, reads DTGVSQNPRHKITKRGQNVTFRCDPISEHNRLYWYRQTLGQGPEFLTYFQNEAQLEKSRLLSDRFSAERPKGSFSTLEIQRTEQGDSAMYLCASSEPRDRVNTEAFFGQGTRLTVV.

A remark on this clonotype: With a much larger clone just one base away, this may be a read error. The chain recombines TRBV7-8 with TRBJ1-2, with TRBD1 matching over 7 bases. CDR3 length: 15 residues. Germline-derived CDR1 and CDR2 are SGHVS and FQNEAQ. CDR3 DNA sequence: TGTGCCAGCAGCACCCGGACAGGAACTAACTATGGCTACCCCTTC. Translation: CASSTRTGTNYGYPF.

This clonotype occurred many times. The genes are TRBV7-9 and TRBJ2-5; D remains unclear. V gave up 5 bases and J gave up 9 bases, with 10 bases separating them. Germline V gene data show CDR1 as SEHNR and CDR2 as FQNEAQ (reference sequence). This CDR3 region has 11 residues. The DNA of the CDR3 is TGTGCCAGCAGCCCCGGATTTCCCCAGTACTTC. This codes for CASSPGFPQYF.

On this clonotype: A much larger clonotype is one base distant, so this may be a read error. Lacking the conserved final phenylalanine or tryptophan, this CDR3 likely reflects a read error. The V call is TRBV9, the J call TRBJ2-7; D not certain. Per the germline V gene, CDR1 is SGDLS and CDR2 is YYNGEE. CDR3 length: 13 residues. The V end lost 3 bases, the J end lost 3 bases, and 10 bases lay between the germline ends. This CDR3 is CASSANADYEQYS. The CDR3 region has the DNA TGTGCCAGCAGCGCGAACGCAGACTACGAGCAGTACTCC.